This T cell receptor (beta chain) was obtained from a study of T cell repertoires in cytomegalovirus infection. About the research overall: Indications came from public TCR beta signatures; they pointed to CMV infection and to a matching HLA type.

Trimming cost V 1 base and J 2 bases, with 12 bases left between them. Germline CDR1 is SGHVS and CDR2 is FQNEAQ. The CDR3 is 16 residues long. Study-wide results and limits: Based on cumulative public TCR beta family frequency, carriers of CMV plus the relevant HLA were identified. CMV-specific HLA-C-restricted TCR beta clonotypes dominated the ex vivo response.

This clonotype was observed a handful of times. Its target is unknown. TCRdb called the reads again in MiXCR, with one record for every CDR3 protein. Found here are 150,000 or so distinct CDR3 sequences, around 20% of them singletons; the top ten hold 9.5% to 12%. The sequence derives from a human donor in good health (CMV status not recorded). Some clones in this sample may be carry-over from other donors' samples. What was sequenced was PBMCs. The chain is built from TRBV7-8 and TRBJ2-1; possible D gene TRBD1, 5 bases. Written as DNA, the CDR3 is TGTGCCAGCAGCTTAGGGGGCTTGGGTACCTACAATGAGCAGTTCTTC. This encodes CASSLGGLGTYNEQFF.